Listed here are 6 T cell receptor beta chains from one sample, sequenced in a study of siplizumab effects on memory and regulatory T cells. Sequencing was performed with immunoSEQ multiplex PCR; in TCRdb, only in-frame clones are kept and a portion is missing. Of over 85,000 clones listed, roughly nine tenths are singletons. The sequenced sample consisted of CD4+ T cells sorted from blood. The source is a human donor in good health.

J is TRBJ2-5 and V is TRBV15; TRBD1 agrees at 12 bases. The V gene's germline CDR1 is LNHNV and CDR2 YYDKDF (reference sequence). This CDR3 region has 16 residues. After removal of 8 bases from V and 4 bases from J, the junction contained 11 bases not matched to a gene. CDR3: CATVLGDRGRGETQYF. The DNA for the CDR3 is TGTGCCACCGTTCTGGGGGACAGGGGGCGAGGAGAGACCCAGTACTTC.

V gene TRBV5-4 combines with J gene TRBJ2-3; 10 bases are a match to TRBD2. The CDR3 extends over 16 amino acids. J gave up 1 base and V 2 bases, and 4 bases lay outside the gene matches. Germline lookup yields CDR1 SGHNT and CDR2 YYREEE (reference sequence). The CDR3 loop reads CASSFLAGVGTDTQYF. DNA of the CDR3: TGTGCCAGCAGCTTCCTAGCGGGAGTTGGCACAGATACGCAGTATTTT.

This chain links TRBV7-8 with TRBJ2-7; no reliable D call. The CDR3 is made up of 14 amino acids. CDR1 SGHVS and CDR2 FQNEAQ come from the germline V gene. With 1 base removed from V and 3 bases from J, the gap between germline ends came to 10 bases. In nucleotides, the CDR3 is TGTGCCAGCAGCTTAGGGTCCAGACTCTACGAGCAGTACTTC. Translating it yields CASSLGSRLYEQYF.

The gene calls are TRBV19 and TRBJ2-3, with 7 nucleotides matching TRBD2. Trimming took 1 base from V and 9 from J; bases not matched to a gene: 7. This CDR3 is 14 amino acids long. Per germline, CDR1 LNHDA and CDR2 SQIVND (reference sequence). In nucleotides, the CDR3 is TGTGCCAGTAGTATAGCGACTAGCAAAAGCACGCAGTATTTT. Its translation: CASSIATSKSTQYF.

The rearrangement joins TRBV7-9 to TRBJ1-4; D possibly corresponds to TRBD1 (5 bases). Trimming stripped 5 bases from V and 7 bases from J, with 17 bases between. CDR1 and CDR2 from the germline V gene are SEHNR and FQNEAQ (reference sequence). CDR3 length equals 15 residues. The CDR3 here is CASSINQGRSEKLFF. The CDR3 nucleotides read TGTGCCAGCAGCATAAATCAGGGCCGTAGTGAAAAACTGTTTTTT.

V is TRBV7-2 and J is TRBJ2-1; D gene ambiguous. V lost 3 bases and J 10 bases, leaving 10 bases between the germline ends. CDR3 size: 12 residues. Germline CDR1 reads SGHTA; CDR2 reads FQGNSA. The CDR3 protein is CASSLDLGEQFF. The DNA for the CDR3 is TGTGCCAGCAGCTTGGATCTGGGCGAGCAGTTCTTC.